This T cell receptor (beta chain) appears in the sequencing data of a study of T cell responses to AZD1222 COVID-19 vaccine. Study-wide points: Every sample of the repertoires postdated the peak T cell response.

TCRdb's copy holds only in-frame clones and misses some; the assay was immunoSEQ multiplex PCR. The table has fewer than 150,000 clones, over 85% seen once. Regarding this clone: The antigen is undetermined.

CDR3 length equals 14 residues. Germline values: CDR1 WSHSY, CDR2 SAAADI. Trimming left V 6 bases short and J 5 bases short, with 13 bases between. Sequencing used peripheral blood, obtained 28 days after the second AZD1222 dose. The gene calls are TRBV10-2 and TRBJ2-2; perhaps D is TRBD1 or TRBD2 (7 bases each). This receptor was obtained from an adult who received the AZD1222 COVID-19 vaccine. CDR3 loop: CASSGQGGTGELFF. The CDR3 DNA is TGCGCCAGCAGCGGTCAGGGGGGGACCGGGGAGCTGTTTTTT.